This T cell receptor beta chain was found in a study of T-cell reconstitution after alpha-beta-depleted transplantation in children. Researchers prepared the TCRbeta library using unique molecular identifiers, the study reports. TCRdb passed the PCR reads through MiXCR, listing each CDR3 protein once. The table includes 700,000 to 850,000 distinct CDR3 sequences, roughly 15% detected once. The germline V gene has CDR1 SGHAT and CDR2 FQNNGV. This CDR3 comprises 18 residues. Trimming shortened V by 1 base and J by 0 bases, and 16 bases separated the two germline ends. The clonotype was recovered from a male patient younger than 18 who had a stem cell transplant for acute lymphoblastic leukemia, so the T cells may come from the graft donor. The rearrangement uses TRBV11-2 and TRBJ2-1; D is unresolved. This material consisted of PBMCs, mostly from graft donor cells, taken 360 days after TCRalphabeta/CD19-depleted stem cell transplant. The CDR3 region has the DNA TGTGCCAGCAGCTTAGTATCCGCTTGGGCCTCCTCCTACAATGAGCAGTTCTTC. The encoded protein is CASSLVSAWASSYNEQFF.